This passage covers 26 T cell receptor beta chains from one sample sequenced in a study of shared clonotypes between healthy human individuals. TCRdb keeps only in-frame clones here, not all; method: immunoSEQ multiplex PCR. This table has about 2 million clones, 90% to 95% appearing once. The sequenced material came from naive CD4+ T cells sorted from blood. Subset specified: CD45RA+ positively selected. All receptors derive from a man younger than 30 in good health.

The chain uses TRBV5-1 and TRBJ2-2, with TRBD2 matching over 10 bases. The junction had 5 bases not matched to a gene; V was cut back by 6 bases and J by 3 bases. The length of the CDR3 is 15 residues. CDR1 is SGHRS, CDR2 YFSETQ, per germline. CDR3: CASNKLAGDTGELFF. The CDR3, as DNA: TGCGCCAGCAACAAGCTAGCGGGAGACACCGGGGAGCTGTTTTTT.

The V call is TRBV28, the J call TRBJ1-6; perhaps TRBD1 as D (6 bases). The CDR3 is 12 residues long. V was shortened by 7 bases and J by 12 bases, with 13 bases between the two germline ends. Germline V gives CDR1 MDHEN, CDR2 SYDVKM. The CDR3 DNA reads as TGTGCCAGCAACACAGGGACCGGACCCCTCCACTTT. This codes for CASNTGTGPLHF.

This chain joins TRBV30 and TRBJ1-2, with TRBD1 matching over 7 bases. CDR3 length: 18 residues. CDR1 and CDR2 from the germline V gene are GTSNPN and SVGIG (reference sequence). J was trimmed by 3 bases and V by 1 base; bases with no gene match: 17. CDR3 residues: CAWSDTSGGSGLYYGYTF. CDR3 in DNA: TGTGCCTGGAGTGACACCTCAGGGGGGAGTGGGCTATACTATGGCTACACCTTC.

The CDR3 DNA reads TGTGCCAGCAGTTTATTCGGACAGGGGGCGGAAAATTCACCCCTCCACTTT. It specifies CASSLFGQGAENSPLHF. The chain employs TRBV28 and TRBJ1-6; 11 nucleotides line up with TRBD1. CDR1 is MDHEN and CDR2 is SYDVKM in the germline V gene. The CDR3 loop spans 17 amino acids. Losses at the gene ends were 1 base for V and 7 bases for J; bases not matched to a gene: 6. The full variable domain, its missing parts supplied by reference TRBV28 and TRBJ1-6, is DVKVTQSSRYLVKRTGEKVFLECVQDMDHENMFWYRQDPGLGLRLIYFSYDVKMKEKGDIPEGYSVSREKKERFSLILESASTNQTSMYLCASSLFGQGAENSPLHFGNGTRLTVT.

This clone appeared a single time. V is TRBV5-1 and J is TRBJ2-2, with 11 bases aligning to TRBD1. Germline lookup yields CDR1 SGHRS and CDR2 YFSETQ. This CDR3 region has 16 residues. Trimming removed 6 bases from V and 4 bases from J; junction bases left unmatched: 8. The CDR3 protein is CASTRTGGMVTGELFF. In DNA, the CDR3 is TGCGCCAGCACTAGGACAGGGGGCATGGTCACCGGGGAGCTGTTTTTT.

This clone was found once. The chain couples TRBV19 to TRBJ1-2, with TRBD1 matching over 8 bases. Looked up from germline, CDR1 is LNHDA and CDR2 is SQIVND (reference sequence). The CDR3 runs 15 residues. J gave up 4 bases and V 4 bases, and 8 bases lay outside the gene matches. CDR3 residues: CASSREGRGPYGYTF. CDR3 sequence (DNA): TGTGCCAGTAGTAGGGAGGGCAGGGGGCCCTATGGCTACACCTTC.

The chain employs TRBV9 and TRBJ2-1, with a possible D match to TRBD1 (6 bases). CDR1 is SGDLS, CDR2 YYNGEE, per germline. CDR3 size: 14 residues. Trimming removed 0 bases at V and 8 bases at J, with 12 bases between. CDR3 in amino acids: CASSVGPAGDEQFF. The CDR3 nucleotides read TGTGCCAGCAGCGTAGGCCCTGCAGGGGATGAGCAGTTCTTC. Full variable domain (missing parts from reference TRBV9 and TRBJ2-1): DSGVTQTPKHLITATGQRVTLRCSPRSGDLSVYWYQQSLDQGLQFLIQYYNGEERAKGNILERFSAQQFPDLHSELNLSSLELGDSALYFCASSVGPAGDEQFFGPGTRLTVL.

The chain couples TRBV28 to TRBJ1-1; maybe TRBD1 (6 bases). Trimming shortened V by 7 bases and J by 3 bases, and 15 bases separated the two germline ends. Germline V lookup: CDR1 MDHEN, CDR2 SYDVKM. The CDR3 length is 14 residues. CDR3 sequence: CASIGPGAYTEAFF. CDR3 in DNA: TGTGCCAGCATCGGCCCAGGGGCTTACACTGAAGCTTTCTTT. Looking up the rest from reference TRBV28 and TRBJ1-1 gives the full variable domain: DVKVTQSSRYLVKRTGEKVFLECVQDMDHENMFWYRQDPGLGLRLIYFSYDVKMKEKGDIPEGYSVSREKKERFSLILESASTNQTSMYLCASIGPGAYTEAFFGQGTRLTVV.

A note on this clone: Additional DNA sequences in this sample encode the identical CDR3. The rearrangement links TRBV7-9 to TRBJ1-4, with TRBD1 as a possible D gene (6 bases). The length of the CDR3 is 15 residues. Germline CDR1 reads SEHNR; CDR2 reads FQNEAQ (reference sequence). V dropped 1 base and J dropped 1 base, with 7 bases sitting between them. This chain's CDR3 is CASSLDRVTNEKLFF. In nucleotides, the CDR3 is TGTGCCAGCAGCTTAGACAGGGTAACTAATGAAAAACTGTTTTTT. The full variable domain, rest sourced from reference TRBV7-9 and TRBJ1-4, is DTGVSQNPRHKITKRGQNVTFRCDPISEHNRLYWYRQTLGQGPEFLTYFQNEAQLEKSRLLSDRFSAERPKGSFSTLEIQRTEQGDSAMYLCASSLDRVTNEKLFFGSGTQLSVL.

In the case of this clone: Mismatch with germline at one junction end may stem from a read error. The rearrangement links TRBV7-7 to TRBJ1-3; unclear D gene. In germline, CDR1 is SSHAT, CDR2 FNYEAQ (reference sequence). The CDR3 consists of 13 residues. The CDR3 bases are TGTGCTAGCAGTCCCGATACTGGAAACACCATATATTTT. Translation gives CASSPDTGNTIYF. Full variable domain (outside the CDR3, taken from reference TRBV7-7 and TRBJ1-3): GAGVSQSPRYKVTKRGQDVTLRCDPISSHATLYWYQQALGQGPEFLTYFNYEAQPDKSGLPSDRFSAERPEGSISTLTIQRTEQRDSAMYRCASSPDTGNTIYFGEGSWLTVV.

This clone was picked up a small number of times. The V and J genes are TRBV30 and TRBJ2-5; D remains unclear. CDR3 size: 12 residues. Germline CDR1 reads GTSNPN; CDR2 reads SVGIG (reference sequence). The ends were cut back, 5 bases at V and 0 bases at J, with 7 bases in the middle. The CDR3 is CAWARYQETQYF. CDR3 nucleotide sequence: TGTGCCTGGGCCAGGTACCAAGAGACCCAGTACTTC.

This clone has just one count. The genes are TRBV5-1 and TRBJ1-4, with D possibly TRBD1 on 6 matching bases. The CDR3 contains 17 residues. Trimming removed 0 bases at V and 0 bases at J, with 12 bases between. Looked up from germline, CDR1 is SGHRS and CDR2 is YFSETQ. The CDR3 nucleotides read TGCGCCAGCAGCTTGGAAGGGGGAACCTCAACTAATGAAAAACTGTTTTTT. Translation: CASSLEGGTSTNEKLFF.

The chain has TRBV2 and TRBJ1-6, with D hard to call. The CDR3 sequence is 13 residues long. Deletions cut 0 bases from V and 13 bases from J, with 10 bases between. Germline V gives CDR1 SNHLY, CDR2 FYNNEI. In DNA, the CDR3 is TGTGCCAGCAGTGAAGCTGAGGGAGTTCCCCTCCACTTT. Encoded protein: CASSEAEGVPLHF.

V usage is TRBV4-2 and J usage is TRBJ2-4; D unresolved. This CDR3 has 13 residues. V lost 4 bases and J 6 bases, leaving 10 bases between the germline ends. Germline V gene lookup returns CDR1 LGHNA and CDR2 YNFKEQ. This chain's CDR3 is CASSPRTVNIQYF. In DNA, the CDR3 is TGTGCCAGCAGCCCCCGGACGGTAAACATTCAGTACTTC.

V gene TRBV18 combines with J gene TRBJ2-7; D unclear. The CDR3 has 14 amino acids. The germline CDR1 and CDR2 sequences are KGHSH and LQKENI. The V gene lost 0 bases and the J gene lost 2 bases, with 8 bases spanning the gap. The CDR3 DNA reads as TGTGCCAGCTCACCACCGGTAGAAACCTACGAGCAGTACTTC. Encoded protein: CASSPPVETYEQYF.

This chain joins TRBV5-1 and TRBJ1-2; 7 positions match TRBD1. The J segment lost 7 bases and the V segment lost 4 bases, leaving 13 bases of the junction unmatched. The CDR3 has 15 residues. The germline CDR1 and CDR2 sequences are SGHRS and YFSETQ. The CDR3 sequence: CASSVTGPEGGGYTF. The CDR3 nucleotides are TGCGCCAGCAGCGTGACAGGGCCTGAGGGTGGTGGCTACACCTTC.

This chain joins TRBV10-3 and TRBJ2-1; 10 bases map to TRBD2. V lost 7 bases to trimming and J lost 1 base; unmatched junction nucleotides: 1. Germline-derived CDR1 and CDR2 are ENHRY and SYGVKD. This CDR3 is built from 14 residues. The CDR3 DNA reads TGTGCCATCACTAGCGGGAGATCCTACAATGAGCAGTTCTTC. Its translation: CAITSGRSYNEQFF.

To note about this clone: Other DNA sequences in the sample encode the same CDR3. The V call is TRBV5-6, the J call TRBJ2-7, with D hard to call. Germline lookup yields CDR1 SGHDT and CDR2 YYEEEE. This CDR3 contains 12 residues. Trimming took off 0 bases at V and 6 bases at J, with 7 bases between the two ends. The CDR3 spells CASSLGQREQYF. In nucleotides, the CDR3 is TGTGCCAGCAGCTTGGGGCAGCGCGAGCAGTACTTC.

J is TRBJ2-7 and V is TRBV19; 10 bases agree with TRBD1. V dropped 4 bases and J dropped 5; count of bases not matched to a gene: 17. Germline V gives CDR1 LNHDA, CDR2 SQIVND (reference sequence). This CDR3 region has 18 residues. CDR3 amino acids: CASSTPGGTGTGAHEQYF. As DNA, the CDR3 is TGTGCCAGTAGTACACCGGGGGGCACCGGGACAGGGGCCCACGAGCAGTACTTC.

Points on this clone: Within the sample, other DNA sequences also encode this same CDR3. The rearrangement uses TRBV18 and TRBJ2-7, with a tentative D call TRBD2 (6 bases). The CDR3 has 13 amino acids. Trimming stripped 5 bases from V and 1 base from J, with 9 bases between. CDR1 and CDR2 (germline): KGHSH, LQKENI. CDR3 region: CASSGGGSYEQYF. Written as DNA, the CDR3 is TGTGCCAGCTCAGGGGGAGGTTCCTACGAGCAGTACTTC. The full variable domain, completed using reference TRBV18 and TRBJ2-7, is NAGVMQNPRHLVRRRGQEARLRCSPMKGHSHVYWYRQLPEEGLKFMVYLQKENIIDESGMPKERFSAEFPKEGPSILRIQQVVRGDSAAYFCASSGGGSYEQYFGPGTRLTVT.

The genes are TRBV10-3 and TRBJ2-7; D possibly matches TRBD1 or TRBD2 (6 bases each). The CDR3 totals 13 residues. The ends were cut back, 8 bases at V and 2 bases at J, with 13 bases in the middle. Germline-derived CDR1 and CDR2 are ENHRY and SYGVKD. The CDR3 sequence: CAIGGGITYEQYF. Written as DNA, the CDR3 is TGTGCCATCGGGGGCGGGATTACCTACGAGCAGTACTTC.

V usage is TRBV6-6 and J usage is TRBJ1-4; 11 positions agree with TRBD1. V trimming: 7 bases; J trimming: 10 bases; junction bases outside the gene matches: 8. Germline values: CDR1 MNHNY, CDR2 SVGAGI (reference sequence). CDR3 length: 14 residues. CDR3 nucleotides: TGTGCCAGCACCACCGGGACAGGGGGGGCAAAACTGTTTTTT. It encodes CASTTGTGGAKLFF.

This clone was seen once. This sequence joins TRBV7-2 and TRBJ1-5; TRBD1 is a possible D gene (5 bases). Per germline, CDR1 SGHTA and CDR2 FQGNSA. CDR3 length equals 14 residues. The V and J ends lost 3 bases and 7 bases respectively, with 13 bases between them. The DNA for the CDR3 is TGTGCCAGCAGCTTTACGGGGGACGGGCAGCCCCAGCATTTT. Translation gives CASSFTGDGQPQHF.

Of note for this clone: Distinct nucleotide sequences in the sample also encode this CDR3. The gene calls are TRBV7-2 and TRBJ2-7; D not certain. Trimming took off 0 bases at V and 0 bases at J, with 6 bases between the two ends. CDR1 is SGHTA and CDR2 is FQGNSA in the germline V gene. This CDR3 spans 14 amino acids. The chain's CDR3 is CASSLAAGSYEQYF. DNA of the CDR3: TGTGCCAGCAGCTTAGCGGCAGGCTCCTACGAGCAGTACTTC.

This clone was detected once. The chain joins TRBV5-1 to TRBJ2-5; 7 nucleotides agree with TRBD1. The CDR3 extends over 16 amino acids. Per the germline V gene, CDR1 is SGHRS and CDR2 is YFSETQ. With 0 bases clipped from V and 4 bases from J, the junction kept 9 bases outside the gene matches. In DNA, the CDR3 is TGCGCCAGCAGCTTGGGAGGGGGCCTAGAGGGAGAGACCCAGTACTTC. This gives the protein CASSLGGGLEGETQYF.

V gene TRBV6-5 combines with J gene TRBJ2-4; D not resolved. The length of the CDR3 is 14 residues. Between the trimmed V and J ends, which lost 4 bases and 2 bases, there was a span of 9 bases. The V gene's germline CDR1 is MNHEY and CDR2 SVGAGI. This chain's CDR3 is CASSLLGSKNIQYF. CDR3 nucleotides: TGTGCCAGCAGTTTACTTGGATCCAAAAACATTCAGTACTTC.